This T cell receptor beta chain is drawn from a study of CD8 T cells in ankylosing spondylitis. Study-wide results and limits: A TCR beta motif of under ten highly homologous variants appeared characteristic of ankylosing spondylitis blood.

This clonotype was found a few times. Its antigen is not known. The germline V and J ends were trimmed by 4 bases and 5 bases, with 9 bases remaining between them. Germline V gene sequence: CDR1 SEHNR, CDR2 FQNEAQ (reference sequence). The CDR3 totals 12 residues. The TCR beta libraries were generated through quantitative 5'-RACE incorporating molecular barcodes. TCRdb independently ran MiXCR on the 5' RACE reads; one entry per CDR3 protein. Among a few hundred thousand distinct CDR3 sequences, roughly 12% were seen once, and the ten largest hold almost 7%. The sequence was collected from a male donor with ankylosing spondylitis. The rearrangement uses TRBV7-9 and TRBJ2-7, with D unclear. The sequencing sample was made of blood, either unsorted or a sorted T cell fraction (not recorded which). CDR3 DNA: TGTGCCAGCAGCTCCCCCGCCAACGAGCAGTACGTC. This codes for CASSSPANEQYV.